Shown below are 25 T cell receptor beta chains from a single sample sequenced in a study of blood T cells in healthy people across ages. Using a J-beta primer mix together with a sample-barcoded 5' primer, a second PCR was run for roughly 6 to 11 cycles. Via MiXCR, TCRdb re-called the 5' RACE reads, giving one row per CDR3 protein. The data contain hundreds of thousands of distinct CDR3 sequences, approximately 52% of them singletons. Input material: blood. Source of these receptors: an elderly woman in good health.

This clonotype was counted a few times. The chain couples TRBV6-5 to TRBJ1-6; tentatively, D is TRBD1 (5 bases). Trimming shortened V by 3 bases and J by 7 bases, and 13 bases separated the two germline ends. The CDR3 contains 15 residues. The germline V gene has CDR1 MNHEY and CDR2 SVGAGI. CDR3 residues: CASSYRGRANSPLHF. CDR3 bases: TGTGCCAGCAGTTATCGGGGCAGGGCCAATTCACCCCTCCACTTT.

This chain joins TRBV7-9 and TRBJ2-3; D unresolved. The CDR3 is 14 residues long. Germline values: CDR1 SEHNR, CDR2 FQNEAQ (reference sequence). V was shortened by 7 bases and J by 6 bases, with 17 bases between the two germline ends. The CDR3 DNA follows: TGTGCCAGCACCCCCCGAGGCTATTCGGATACGCAGTATTTT. It yields the protein CASTPRGYSDTQYF.

Concerning this clonotype: A read error may be the cause here, since a much bigger clone is one base away. The chain recombines TRBV5-6 with TRBJ2-7, with D possibly being TRBD1 or TRBD2 (5 bases each). V was shortened by 3 bases and J by 7 bases, with 14 bases between the two germline ends. CDR3 length: 13 amino acids. Germline lookup yields CDR1 SGHDT and CDR2 YYEEEE. The CDR3 region is CASSSGRVREQYF. The CDR3 DNA reads as TGTGCCAGCAGCTCGGGACGGGTTCGGGAGCAGTACTTC.

Notes on this clonotype: This sequence may be a read error, since a much larger clone differs from it by one base. The rearrangement joins TRBV6-6 to TRBJ2-4, with D possibly being TRBD1 or TRBD2 (5 bases each). The CDR3 extends over 14 amino acids. V was clipped by 6 bases and J by 2 bases, with 11 bases between them. CDR1 is MNHNY, CDR2 SVGAGI, per germline (reference sequence). The CDR3, as DNA: TGTGCCAGCAGGCCACGGGGCTCCAAAAACATTCAGTACTTC. Its translation: CASRPRGSKNIQYF.

There are many counts of this clonotype. The chain has TRBV5-1 and TRBJ2-3, with D unclear. The CDR3 extends over 13 amino acids. CDR1 and CDR2 from the germline V gene are SGHRS and YFSETQ. V was pared by 0 bases and J by 1 base, with 3 bases between. The CDR3 protein is CASSLVGTDTQYF. The CDR3 coding sequence is TGCGCCAGCAGCTTGGTTGGCACAGATACGCAGTATTTT.

The rearrangement links TRBV3-1 to TRBJ2-7; no firm D call. The CDR3 is 16 amino acids. Germline-derived CDR1 and CDR2 are LGHDT and YNNKEL (reference sequence). V was cut by 2 bases and J by 0 bases, with 14 bases left in between. Here the CDR3 reads CASSQTRAILSYEQYF. DNA for the CDR3: TGTGCCAGCAGCCAAACCCGGGCAATTCTCTCCTACGAGCAGTACTTC.

The chain carries TRBV6-6 and TRBJ2-4, with D hard to call. The J call could be wrong; TRBJ2-7 is a better fit for the DNA end. The V gene's germline CDR1 is MNHNY and CDR2 SVGAGI (reference sequence). This CDR3 contains 11 residues. The CDR3, as DNA: TGTGCCAGCAGGACGAACTACGAGCAGTACTTC. Its protein is CASRTNYEQYF.

The chain employs TRBV28 and TRBJ2-6; either TRBD1 or TRBD2 may supply D (5 bases each). This CDR3 comprises 17 residues. Between the trimmed V and J ends, which lost 4 bases and 0 bases, there was a span of 13 bases. Germline loops: CDR1 MDHEN, CDR2 SYDVKM. CDR3 in DNA: TGTGCCAGCAGTTCACCGGGACGAAGCTCTGGGGCCAACGTCCTGACTTTC. The encoded protein is CASSSPGRSSGANVLTF.

The J gene is TRBJ1-5, the V gene TRBV5-1, with TRBD1 as a possible D gene (5 bases). Trimming cost V 4 bases and J 6 bases, with 14 bases left between them. The CDR3 has 14 residues. The germline CDR1 and CDR2 sequences are SGHRS and YFSETQ. The CDR3 DNA reads TGCGCCAGCAGCACTGGGGGGGTAGGTCAGCCCCAGCATTTT. This sequence encodes CASSTGGVGQPQHF. Full variable domain (missing parts from reference TRBV5-1 and TRBJ1-5): KAGVTQTPRYLIKTRGQQVTLSCSPISGHRSVSWYQQTPGQGLQFLFEYFSETQRNKGNFPGRFSGRQFSNSRSEMNVSTLELGDSALYLCASSTGGVGQPQHFGDGTRLSIL.

Ten or more counts support this clonotype. V gene TRBV7-9 combines with J gene TRBJ2-5; D could derive from TRBD1 or TRBD2 (5 bases each). Per the germline V gene, CDR1 is SEHNR and CDR2 is FQNEAQ (reference sequence). The CDR3 has 14 residues. Trimming removed 2 bases at V and 4 bases at J, with 11 bases between. CDR3 sequence reads: CASSLMGEGETQYF. The CDR3 DNA sequence: TGTGCCAGCAGCTTAATGGGGGAAGGAGAGACCCAGTACTTC. Based on the CDR3 plus reference TRBV7-9 and TRBJ2-5, the full variable domain is DTGVSQNPRHKITKRGQNVTFRCDPISEHNRLYWYRQTLGQGPEFLTYFQNEAQLEKSRLLSDRFSAERPKGSFSTLEIQRTEQGDSAMYLCASSLMGEGETQYFGPGTRLLVL.

In this sample, this clonotype turned up many times. This chain connects TRBV25-1 to TRBJ2-3; D is unclear. Germline CDR1 reads MGHDK; CDR2 reads SYGVNS. V shed 6 bases and J shed 3 bases, with 13 bases lying between them. This CDR3 region has 14 residues. In DNA, the CDR3 is TGTGCCAGCAGCAACTCAATCGGGACAGATACGCAGTATTTT. This sequence encodes CASSNSIGTDTQYF.

This clonotype was observed at least ten times. The chain is built from TRBV20-1 and TRBJ2-5, with 9 bases matching TRBD2. The ends lost 1 base at V and 5 bases at J; junction bases unmatched: 11. Germline V gives CDR1 DFQATT, CDR2 SNEGSKA (reference sequence). The CDR3 is 16 residues long. CDR3 DNA sequence: TGCAGTGCTAGAGTTTTTGCTAGCGGGGAGTCGGAGACCCAGTACTTC. Its protein is CSARVFASGESETQYF.

The chain has TRBV5-1 and TRBJ2-7; D is undetermined. CDR1 and CDR2 (germline): SGHRS, YFSETQ. Trimming took 3 bases from V and 4 from J, leaving 17 bases between them. The length of the CDR3 is 15 residues. CDR3 loop: CASSSLTRPAYEQYF. Here the CDR3 DNA reads TGCGCCAGCAGCTCCCTGACTCGGCCAGCTTACGAGCAGTACTTC.

The chain carries TRBV10-3 and TRBJ1-6, with 7 bases identical to TRBD1. Germline loops: CDR1 ENHRY, CDR2 SYGVKD. This CDR3 spans 14 amino acids. Trimming cost V 4 bases and J 5 bases; bases outside gene matches: 2. In DNA, the CDR3 is TGTGCCATCAGTGGGGACAGAAATAATTCACCCCTCCACTTT. As protein: CAISGDRNNSPLHF.

This clonotype was observed many times. The chain combines TRBV7-9 with TRBJ2-3; D might be TRBD1 (6 bases). The CDR3 has 16 amino acids. Trimming took off 6 bases at V and 1 base at J, with 17 bases between the two ends. Per the germline V gene, CDR1 is SEHNR and CDR2 is FQNEAQ (reference sequence). This CDR3 is CASSQWPGVGTDTQYF. The DNA for the CDR3 is TGTGCCAGCAGTCAATGGCCAGGGGTCGGCACAGATACGCAGTATTTT.

The rearrangement joins TRBV7-8 to TRBJ2-6; perhaps D is TRBD1 or TRBD2 (6 bases each). This CDR3 has 17 amino acids. The germline V gene encodes CDR1 SGHVS and CDR2 FQNEAQ. V dropped 2 bases and J dropped 4 bases, with 15 bases sitting between them. The CDR3 nucleotides are TGTGCCAGCAGCTTACGGTTACGGGGGCAAGGGGCCAACGTCCTGACTTTC. It translates to CASSLRLRGQGANVLTF.

This clonotype was observed many times. The chain has TRBV20-1 and TRBJ2-3, with 9 bases aligning to TRBD2. There are 14 residues in the CDR3. Germline CDR1 and CDR2: DFQATT and SNEGSKA (reference sequence). V trimming: 3 bases; J trimming: 7 bases; junction bases outside the gene matches: 8. The DNA of the CDR3 is TGCAGTGCTAGTAGGAGACTAGCGGAAAATACGCAGTATTTT. Residues: CSASRRLAENTQYF.

This clonotype was seen at least ten times. The chain employs TRBV29-1 and TRBJ2-3, with D perhaps matching TRBD2 (6 bases). Looked up from germline, CDR1 is SQVTM and CDR2 is ANQGSEA. V lost 7 bases to trimming and J lost 5 bases, with 16 bases between them. The CDR3 spans 13 residues. Here the CDR3 reads CSAVSLEGDTQYF. In DNA form, the CDR3 reads TGCAGCGCTGTGAGCTTGGAGGGAGATACGCAGTATTTT.

On this clonotype: It may be a read error: a sequence one base away is much more abundant. The chain combines TRBV24-1 with TRBJ2-5; unclear D gene. CDR3 size: 13 residues. Germline V gene lookup returns CDR1 KGHDR and CDR2 SFDVKD. With 3 bases removed from V and 3 bases from J, the gap between germline ends came to 7 bases. The CDR3 DNA is TGTGCCACCAGTGATCATTGCAAAGAGACCCAGTACTTC. Residues: CATSDHCKETQYF.

This clonotype was recorded a few times. V usage is TRBV12-3 or TRBV12-4 and J usage is TRBJ2-3; 8 positions match TRBD1. The J segment lost 2 bases and the V segment lost 3 bases, leaving 4 bases of the junction unmatched. The CDR3 extends over 15 amino acids. Here the CDR3 DNA reads TGTGCCAGCAGTTTTGGGACAGGAGTCACAGATACGCAGTATTTT. As protein: CASSFGTGVTDTQYF.

A few counts support this clonotype. J is TRBJ2-7 and V is TRBV7-3, with 7 bases aligning to TRBD2. There are 15 residues in the CDR3. Germline V gene lookup returns CDR1 SGHTA and CDR2 FQGTGA. V shed 0 bases, J shed 7 bases, and the junction held 9 bases outside the gene matches. The CDR3 DNA reads as TGTGCCAGCAGCTTAACGGGAGGGCCGTACGATGAGCAGTACTTC. This encodes CASSLTGGPYDEQYF.

The gene calls are TRBV29-1 and TRBJ2-1; perhaps TRBD1 as D (6 bases). CDR3 size: 14 residues. Between the trimmed V and J ends, which lost 2 bases and 2 bases, there was a span of 10 bases. Per the germline V gene, CDR1 is SQVTM and CDR2 is ANQGSEA. CDR3 amino acids: CSVERWGPYNEQFF. The CDR3 DNA reads TGCAGCGTTGAAAGGTGGGGGCCCTACAATGAGCAGTTCTTC.

The sample holds many counts of this clonotype. This chain uses TRBV5-1 with TRBJ2-7; maybe TRBD2 (5 bases). Trimming stripped 6 bases from V and 5 bases from J, with 21 bases between. The germline V gene has CDR1 SGHRS and CDR2 YFSETQ. The CDR3 spans 15 residues. CDR3 sequence: CASIFSPCSGNEQYF. The CDR3, as DNA: TGCGCCAGCATCTTTTCCCCATGTTCCGGGAACGAGCAGTACTTC.

This clonotype was detected ten times or more. The genes are TRBV12-3 or TRBV12-4 and TRBJ2-3; a weak D match, TRBD1 (6 bases). The germline V and J ends were trimmed by 6 bases and 4 bases, with 20 bases remaining between them. This CDR3 has 16 residues. DNA of the CDR3: TGTGCCAGCAGAGGCCAGGGGACGAGTTATTCAGATACGCAGTATTTT. Amino acid sequence: CASRGQGTSYSDTQYF.

The chain recombines TRBV30 with TRBJ1-4; tentatively, D is TRBD1 (6 bases). The germline V gene encodes CDR1 GTSNPN and CDR2 SVGIG (reference sequence). The CDR3 covers 16 residues. V was shortened by 0 bases and J by 0 bases, with 11 bases between the two germline ends. The CDR3 coding sequence is TGTGCCTGGAGTGTGGGGCAGGGGTCAACTAATGAAAAACTGTTTTTT. As protein: CAWSVGQGSTNEKLFF.